Presented here are 20 T cell receptor beta chains from one specimen sequenced in a study of T cell responses to AZD1222 COVID-19 vaccine. This table comes from immunoSEQ multiplex PCR, and its TCRdb copy is limited to in-frame clones, with some not included. The table has about 89,000 clones, 86% seen once. Sample: peripheral blood, taken 28 days after the second AZD1222 dose. These TCRs come from an adult who received the AZD1222 COVID-19 vaccine.

This sequence joins TRBV18 and TRBJ2-5, with D perhaps matching TRBD1 (6 bases). Germline loops: CDR1 KGHSH, CDR2 LQKENI. The CDR3 sequence is 14 residues long. Trimming left V 3 bases short and J 2 bases short, with 10 bases between. The CDR3 reads CASSPTGFQETQYF. The CDR3 DNA reads TGTGCCAGCTCACCGACAGGATTTCAAGAGACCCAGTACTTC.

The genes are TRBV5-5 and TRBJ2-1; a weak D match, TRBD2 (6 bases). Trimming left V 0 bases short and J 3 bases short, with 7 bases between. Looked up from germline, CDR1 is SGHKS and CDR2 is YYEKEE (reference sequence). The CDR3 runs 14 residues. CDR3 protein: CASSLGRDYNEQFF. The CDR3, as DNA: TGTGCCAGCAGCTTGGGGCGGGACTACAATGAGCAGTTCTTC.

This rearrangement joins TRBV28 to TRBJ1-2, with 9 positions matching TRBD1. The germline V gene has CDR1 MDHEN and CDR2 SYDVKM. This CDR3 is built from 15 residues. The trim removed 1 base at V and 10 bases at J, leaving 10 bases unmatched. CDR3 bases: TGTGCCAGCAGTTTATCCGGGGGGACAGGGAGATACTACACCTTC. This encodes CASSLSGGTGRYYTF.

The chain has TRBV19 and TRBJ1-3; 8 bases align to TRBD1. This CDR3 is built from 16 residues. V shed 0 bases and J 0 bases; nucleotides not matched to a gene: 1. CDR1 and CDR2 from the germline V gene are LNHDA and SQIVND (reference sequence). CDR3 bases: TGTGCCAGTAGTATAGAGCAGGGGGCCTCTGGAAACACCATATATTTT. As protein: CASSIEQGASGNTIYF. The full variable domain, its missing parts supplied by reference TRBV19 and TRBJ1-3, is DGGITQSPKYLFRKEGQNVTLSCEQNLNHDAMYWYRQDPGQGLRLIYYSQIVNDFQKGDIAEGYSVSREKKESFPLTVTSAQKNPTAFYLCASSIEQGASGNTIYFGEGSWLTVV.

This clone was seen more than once but under ten times. The chain joins TRBV11-2 to TRBJ2-5, with a tentative D call TRBD2 (6 bases). V gave up 2 bases and J gave up 5 bases, with 12 bases separating them. This CDR3 has 14 amino acids. In germline, CDR1 is SGHAT, CDR2 FQNNGV. CDR3 coding DNA: TGTGCCAGCAGCTTAACCCGGGGGTGGGAGACCCAGTACTTC. It codes for CASSLTRGWETQYF.

This clone appeared a single time. The V and J genes are TRBV7-2 and TRBJ1-6; D unclear. The length of the CDR3 is 13 residues. V was clipped by 6 bases and J by 18 bases, with 21 bases between them. The germline gives CDR1 SGHTA, CDR2 FQGNSA. CDR3: CASSFTMSDPTHF. In DNA form, the CDR3 reads TGTGCCAGCAGTTTTACGATGTCGGACCCTACCCACTTT.

CDR3 region: CASSFGTGSLWADTQYF. The CDR3 nucleotides are TGCGCCAGCAGCTTCGGGACAGGGTCCCTCTGGGCAGATACGCAGTATTTT. The chain joins TRBV5-1 to TRBJ2-3; 9 nucleotides align to TRBD1. There are 17 residues in the CDR3. CDR1 SGHRS and CDR2 YFSETQ come from the germline V gene. With 2 bases clipped from V and 4 bases from J, the junction kept 11 bases outside the gene matches.

V and J are TRBV30 and TRBJ2-1, with 8 bases fitting TRBD2. The V gene's germline CDR1 is GTSNPN and CDR2 SVGIG (reference sequence). There are 15 residues in the CDR3. With 6 bases clipped from V and 5 bases from J, the junction kept 12 bases outside the gene matches. The CDR3 coding sequence is TGTGCCTGCAGGTTTCGGCTAGCGGGTAACAATGAGCAGTTCTTC. Translated: CACRFRLAGNNEQFF. Drawing the rest from reference TRBV30 and TRBJ2-1, the complete variable domain is SQTIHQWPATLVQPVGSPLSLECTVEGTSNPNLYWYRQAAGRGLQLLFYSVGIGQISSEVPQNLSASRPQDRQFILSSKKLLLSDSGFYLCACRFRLAGNNEQFFGPGTRLTVL.

DNA for the CDR3: TGTGCCAGCAGCCAAGGAAGGACCCAGGGGGGTGAAAAACTGTTTTTT. This codes for CASSQGRTQGGEKLFF. The chain recombines TRBV3-1 (or the pseudogene TRBV3-2) with TRBJ1-4, with 7 positions matching TRBD1. The CDR3 contains 16 residues. The V gene's germline CDR1 is LGHDT and CDR2 YNNKEL (reference sequence). V trimming: 1 base; J trimming: 7 bases; junction bases outside the gene matches: 9.

The CDR3 here is CASSSGASLLSIHEQFF. For the CDR3, the DNA is TGTGCCAGCAGCTCCGGTGCTTCTTTGTTATCGATCCATGAGCAGTTCTTC. The chain joins TRBV7-8 to TRBJ2-1; no clear D. The germline V gene has CDR1 SGHVS and CDR2 FQNEAQ. V was shortened by 4 bases and J by 8 bases, with 24 bases between the two germline ends. The CDR3 runs to 17 residues.

The chain has TRBV18 and TRBJ2-2; D is unresolved. CDR1 KGHSH and CDR2 LQKENI come from the germline V gene. Trimming cost V 3 bases and J 1 base, with 15 bases left between them. This CDR3 region has 17 residues. CDR3 sequence reads: CASSPRLQVQNTGELFF. The CDR3 DNA reads as TGTGCCAGCTCACCGCGCCTACAAGTACAGAACACCGGGGAGCTGTTTTTT.

V is TRBV3-1 (or the pseudogene TRBV3-2) and J is TRBJ2-7, with D possibly being TRBD2 (5 bases). Germline CDR1 LGHDT, CDR2 YNNKEL (reference sequence). Trimming cost V 4 bases and J 1 base, with 8 bases left between them. The CDR3 is 13 residues long. CDR3 DNA: TGTGCCAGCAGCCTGGACTTGTCCTACGAGCAGTACTTC. This gives the protein CASSLDLSYEQYF.

The chain carries TRBV2 and TRBJ1-1; 9 nucleotides match TRBD1. Germline V gene data show CDR1 as SNHLY and CDR2 as FYNNEI. V was pared by 6 bases and J by 11 bases, with 13 bases of the junction left unmatched. The CDR3 extends over 14 amino acids. The DNA for the CDR3 is TGTGCCAGCAGAGGGGACAGGGAACGTTTTCGTGCTTTCTTT. It translates to CASRGDRERFRAFF.

This chain connects TRBV5-1 to TRBJ2-4; D possibly corresponds to TRBD1 (6 bases). CDR1 is SGHRS and CDR2 is YFSETQ in the germline V gene. Trimming shortened V by 2 bases and J by 12 bases, and 12 bases separated the two germline ends. This CDR3 is 12 amino acids long. The CDR3 DNA reads TGCGCCAGCAGCTTTAAAGAGGGGGATCAGTACTTC. This gives the protein CASSFKEGDQYF. The whole variable domain, remainder taken from reference TRBV5-1 and TRBJ2-4, is KAGVTQTPRYLIKTRGQQVTLSCSPISGHRSVSWYQQTPGQGLQFLFEYFSETQRNKGNFPGRFSGRQFSNSRSEMNVSTLELGDSALYLCASSFKEGDQYFGAGTRLSVL.

The rearrangement uses TRBV6-2 or TRBV6-3 and TRBJ2-7, with 7 bases identical to TRBD2. CDR3 length equals 19 residues. V shed 4 bases, J shed 0 bases, and the junction held 18 bases outside the gene matches. Germline loops: CDR1 MNHEY, CDR2 SVGEGT. The CDR3, as DNA: TGTGCCAGCAGTTTAATGGCCTTTCGCGAAAGCGGGGACTCCTACGAGCAGTACTTC. Residues: CASSLMAFRESGDSYEQYF.

V gene TRBV5-5 combines with J gene TRBJ2-7; 9 bases fit TRBD1. The CDR3 totals 15 residues. V lost 4 bases to trimming and J lost 2 bases; unmatched junction nucleotides: 7. Germline V gene data show CDR1 as SGHKS and CDR2 as YYEKEE (reference sequence). CDR3 nucleotides: TGTGCCAGCAGCGTCGGGACAGGGCGGACCTACGAGCAGTACTTC. This translates into CASSVGTGRTYEQYF. The whole variable domain, filled in from reference TRBV5-5 and TRBJ2-7, reads DAGVTQSPTHLIKTRGQQVTLRCSPISGHKSVSWYQQVLGQGPQFIFQYYEKEERGRGNFPDRFSARQFPNYSSELNVNALLLGDSALYLCASSVGTGRTYEQYFGPGTRLTVT.

For the CDR3, the DNA is TGTGCCAGCAGTTCCCCCGGGACTAGCGGGGGGGCCCAAGAGACCCAGTACTTC. The encoded protein is CASSSPGTSGGAQETQYF. V gene TRBV6-2 or TRBV6-3 combines with J gene TRBJ2-5; 16 positions match TRBD2. CDR3 size: 18 residues. Germline values: CDR1 MNHEY, CDR2 SVGEGT. The V and J ends lost 4 bases and 1 base, in that order; junction bases with no gene match: 6.

The V gene is TRBV5-5, the J gene TRBJ2-7; TRBD1 agrees at 8 bases. Germline CDR1 SGHKS, CDR2 YYEKEE (reference sequence). V shed 4 bases and J 4 bases; nucleotides not matched to a gene: 10. The CDR3 is 15 amino acids. The CDR3 sequence is CASSTGQGVGYEQYF. The CDR3, as DNA: TGTGCCAGCAGCACAGGACAGGGAGTAGGGTACGAGCAGTACTTC. The full variable domain, its missing parts supplied by reference TRBV5-5 and TRBJ2-7, is DAGVTQSPTHLIKTRGQQVTLRCSPISGHKSVSWYQQVLGQGPQFIFQYYEKEERGRGNFPDRFSARQFPNYSSELNVNALLLGDSALYLCASSTGQGVGYEQYFGPGTRLTVT.

DNA of the CDR3: TGTGCCAGTAGTATATCGGGCGTCCTCGGCCCTGAAGCTTTCTTT. Translated, it gives CASSISGVLGPEAFF. The J gene is TRBJ1-1, the V gene TRBV19; no clear D. CDR1 is LNHDA and CDR2 is SQIVND in the germline V gene (reference sequence). The germline V and J ends were trimmed by 2 bases and 6 bases, with 16 bases remaining between them. The CDR3 is 15 residues long.

This chain connects TRBV7-2 to TRBJ2-7, with TRBD1 matching over 9 bases. The J segment lost 4 bases and the V segment lost 6 bases, leaving 10 bases of the junction unmatched. Germline V CDR1 and CDR2: SGHTA, FQGNSA. The CDR3 is 15 amino acids. DNA of the CDR3: TGTGCCAGCAGGCCAGCCCCGGGACAGGGTTACGAGCAGTACTTC. Translation: CASRPAPGQGYEQYF.